This T cell receptor (beta chain) was captured in a study of regulatory T cells in long-lasting Graves disease. Overall study context: By definition, persistent Graves' disease involved antithyroid drugs for over 5 years alongside positive TSH receptor antibodies. Study-level results: Gene preferences differed: TRBV28, TRBJ1-2, TRBJ2-5 in persistent cases.

As for time point: persistent/refractory GD, antithyroid drugs over 5 years with positive TRAb. The TCR library was made from RNA that had been extracted from PBMCs in TRIzol. On this clonotype: Its antigen is as yet unknown.

With 3 bases removed from V and 1 base from J, the gap between germline ends came to 9 bases. CDR3 length: 14 amino acids. For TCR beta, libraries came from iRepertoire HTBI primers and Arm-PCR of CDR3 regions. MiXCR was run by TCRdb on the multiplex PCR reads, yielding one entry per CDR3 protein. The table has about 660,000 distinct CDR3 sequences, about 32% seen once. The chain has TRBV12-3 or TRBV12-4 and TRBJ2-5; TRBD2 might be the D (5 bases). This TCR derives from a female donor with Graves disease. Specimen: peripheral blood mononuclear cells (PBMCs), collected when the disease was refractory, from a patient treated with antithyroid drugs. The chain's CDR3 is CASSLLLGQETQYF. Here the CDR3 DNA reads TGTGCCAGCAGTTTGCTACTAGGCCAAGAGACCCAGTACTTC.